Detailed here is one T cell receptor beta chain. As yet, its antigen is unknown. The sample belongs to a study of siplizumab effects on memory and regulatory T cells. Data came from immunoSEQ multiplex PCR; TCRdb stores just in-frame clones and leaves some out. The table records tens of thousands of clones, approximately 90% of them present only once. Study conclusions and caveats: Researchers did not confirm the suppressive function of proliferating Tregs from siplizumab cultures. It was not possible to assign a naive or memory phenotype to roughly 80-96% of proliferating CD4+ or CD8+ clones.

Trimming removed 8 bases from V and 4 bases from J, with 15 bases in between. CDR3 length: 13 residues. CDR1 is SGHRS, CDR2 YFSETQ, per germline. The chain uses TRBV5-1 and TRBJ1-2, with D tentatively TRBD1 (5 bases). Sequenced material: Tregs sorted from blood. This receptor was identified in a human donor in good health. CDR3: CASGTGGTYGYTF. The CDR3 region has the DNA TGCGCCAGTGGGACGGGAGGGACCTATGGCTACACCTTC. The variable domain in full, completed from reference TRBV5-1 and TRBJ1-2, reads KAGVTQTPRYLIKTRGQQVTLSCSPISGHRSVSWYQQTPGQGLQFLFEYFSETQRNKGNFPGRFSGRQFSNSRSEMNVSTLELGDSALYLCASGTGGTYGYTFGSGTRLTVV.